A single TCR beta chain is shown here with its context. The PCR ran on 60 Vbeta and 13 Jbeta primers. Measured with immunoSEQ multiplex PCR; TCRdb has only the in-frame clones, and not every one. The sample consists of some 160,000 clones, 80% to 90% of them appearing once. This record comes from a study of cytomegalovirus exposure and HLA in healthy donors. V was clipped by 4 bases and J by 6 bases; unmatched bases: 5. This CDR3 region has 15 residues. Germline CDR1 reads SGHRS; CDR2 reads YFSETQ. This TCR was recovered from a man in his fifties in good health and CMV-seropositive. The chain carries TRBV5-1 and TRBJ1-5, with TRBD1 matching 12 bases. The sample was PBMCs. The CDR3 DNA follows: TGCGCCAGCAGCGAGGGACAGGGGGCAGGTCAGCCCCAGCATTTT. Amino acids: CASSEGQGAGQPQHF.